A single sample is the source of the 10 T cell receptor beta chains below, sequenced in a study of T-cell reconstitution after alpha-beta-depleted transplantation in children. Molecular barcoding with unique molecular identifiers was used for the TCRbeta library. TCRdb used MiXCR to reprocess the PCR reads, holding one entry per CDR3 protein. The sample contains about 980,000 distinct CDR3 sequences, around 30% of which appear only once. The sequencing here drew on PBMCs, mostly from graft donor cells, taken 360 days after TCRalphabeta/CD19-depleted stem cell transplant. These receptors were taken from a boy younger than two who had a stem cell transplant for SCID, so the T cells may come from the graft donor.

The chain employs TRBV5-1 and TRBJ1-4; 12 positions agree with TRBD1. Germline V gene sequence: CDR1 SGHRS, CDR2 YFSETQ. Trimming took 4 bases from V and 2 from J; bases not matched to a gene: 9. CDR3 size: 18 residues. CDR3 loop: CASSRWGQGAVTNEKLFF. In DNA form, the CDR3 reads TGCGCCAGCAGCCGGTGGGGACAGGGGGCCGTTACTAATGAAAAACTGTTTTTT.

This clonotype was detected ten times or more. This chain joins TRBV6-2 or TRBV6-3 and TRBJ2-1, with 12 bases aligning to TRBD2. The length of the CDR3 is 15 residues. J gave up 7 bases and V 6 bases, and 7 bases lay outside the gene matches. CDR1 and CDR2 (germline): MNHEY, SVGEGT. The CDR3 DNA reads as TGTGCCAGCAGCCCTAGCGGGGGGGCCTGGAATGAGCAGTTCTTC. Translation: CASSPSGGAWNEQFF.

This clonotype appeared a few times. The chain uses TRBV7-9 and TRBJ1-2; tentatively, D is TRBD1 (6 bases). The germline CDR1 and CDR2 sequences are SEHNR and FQNEAQ (reference sequence). CDR3 size: 15 residues. V was cut by 0 bases and J by 4 bases, with 12 bases left in between. CDR3 DNA sequence: TGTGCCAGCAGCTTAGCGGGCAGGGGCTCCTATGGCTACACCTTC. Translating gives CASSLAGRGSYGYTF.

This chain links TRBV7-2 with TRBJ2-7, with D maybe TRBD1 (5 bases). V was trimmed by 1 base and J by 1 base, leaving 11 bases between them. Germline V gene data show CDR1 as SGHTA and CDR2 as FQGNSA. The CDR3 is 15 residues long. The CDR3 DNA sequence: TGTGCCAGCAGCTTAGGGGCGACAGTTTCCTACGAGCAGTACTTC. Protein product: CASSLGATVSYEQYF.

The chain has TRBV5-6 and TRBJ1-4; 9 nucleotides line up with TRBD1. The germline V gene has CDR1 SGHDT and CDR2 YYEEEE. V was pared by 4 bases and J by 5 bases, with 15 bases of the junction left unmatched. This CDR3 is built from 18 residues. CDR3 sequence: CASSPPSTPGQGNEKLFF. For the CDR3, the DNA is TGTGCCAGCAGCCCACCCTCGACGCCGGGACAGGGAAATGAAAAACTGTTTTTT.

V gene TRBV4-1 combines with J gene TRBJ2-7; 7 bases agree with TRBD1. The CDR3 has 19 residues. From germline, CDR1 is MGHRA and CDR2 YSYEKL. Losses at the gene ends were 4 bases for V and 3 bases for J; bases not matched to a gene: 21. The CDR3 nucleotides are TGCGCCAGCAGCCGTCTACCTGGGACAGACTTAATTGAGAACTACGAGCAGTACTTC. This gives the protein CASSRLPGTDLIENYEQYF.

This clonotype has just one count. The chain carries TRBV5-6 and TRBJ2-7, with D maybe TRBD2 (5 bases). The CDR3 totals 14 residues. Between the trimmed V and J ends, which lost 5 bases and 6 bases, there was a span of 18 bases. From germline, CDR1 is SGHDT and CDR2 YYEEEE. CDR3 bases: TGTGCCAGCAGTCCCAGCCCCGAGGGCCTCGAGCAGTACTTC. Translated: CASSPSPEGLEQYF.

The chain has TRBV6-2 or TRBV6-3 and TRBJ2-1; 8 nucleotides align to TRBD2. After removal of 2 bases from V and 9 bases from J, the junction contained 9 bases not matched to a gene. The CDR3 has 15 amino acids. Germline-derived CDR1 and CDR2 are MNHEY and SVGEGT. The CDR3 DNA reads TGTGCCAGCAGTTACGTACGGGGGGGCCAATCTGAGCAGTTCTTC. Translated: CASSYVRGGQSEQFF.

This clonotype turned up a few times. CDR3 DNA: TGCAGTGCTAGGGGGACAGGGAGAGGGGCAACTAATGAAAAACTGTTTTTT. It is translated as CSARGTGRGATNEKLFF. The chain links TRBV20-1 to TRBJ1-4; 9 bases are shared with TRBD1. V was pared by 3 bases and J by 0 bases, with 8 bases of the junction left unmatched. The CDR3 consists of 17 residues. Germline V gene data show CDR1 as DFQATT and CDR2 as SNEGSKA (reference sequence).

The rearrangement uses TRBV20-1 and TRBJ2-5; D is perhaps TRBD1 or TRBD2 (5 bases each). Looked up from germline, CDR1 is DFQATT and CDR2 is SNEGSKA (reference sequence). CDR3 size: 15 residues. V was pared by 0 bases and J by 9 bases, with 20 bases between. The DNA of the CDR3 is TGCAGTGCTAGAGATCGACGGGGCTTGGGCGCAGCCCAGTACTTC. It is translated as CSARDRRGLGAAQYF.